This T cell receptor beta chain was sequenced in a study of CD4 T cells in relation to SARS-CoV-2 and coronaviruses. About the study: After 10 days of antigen culture, PBMC TCR beta CDR3s were sequenced. Whole-study findings and limits: This crossreactivity analysis covered spike protein alone, no other viral proteins.

TCRdb's copy holds only in-frame clones and misses some; the assay was immunoSEQ multiplex PCR. The repertoire holds some 40,000 clones, with over 75% as singletons. Within the sample, this clone is medium-sized. The target antigen is unknown. Trimming pared 2 bases from V and 6 bases from J, leaving 9 bases between. Germline V gene sequence: CDR1 LGHDT, CDR2 YNNKEL (reference sequence). The CDR3 has 13 residues. Sequenced: memory CD4+ T cells from PBMCs, cultured in vitro. The V gene is TRBV3-1 (or the pseudogene TRBV3-2), the J gene TRBJ2-3, with D hard to call. The receptor was isolated from an adult with COVID-19. The CDR3 reads CASSQNLIDTQYF. In nucleotides, the CDR3 is TGTGCCAGCAGCCAAAACCTGATCGATACGCAGTATTTT.